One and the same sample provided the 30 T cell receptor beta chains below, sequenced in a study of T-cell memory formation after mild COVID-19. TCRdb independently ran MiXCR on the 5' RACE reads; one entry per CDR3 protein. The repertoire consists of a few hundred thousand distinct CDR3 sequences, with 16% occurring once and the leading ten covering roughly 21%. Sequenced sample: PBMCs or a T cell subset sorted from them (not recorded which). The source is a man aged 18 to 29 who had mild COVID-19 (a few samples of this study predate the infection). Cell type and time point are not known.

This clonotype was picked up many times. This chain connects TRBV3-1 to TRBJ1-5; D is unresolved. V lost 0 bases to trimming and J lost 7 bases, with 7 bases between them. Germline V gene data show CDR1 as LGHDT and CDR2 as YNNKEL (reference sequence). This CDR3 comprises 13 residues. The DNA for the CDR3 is TGTGCCAGCAGCCAAGATTTAGGCCAGCCCCAGCATTTT. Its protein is CASSQDLGQPQHF.

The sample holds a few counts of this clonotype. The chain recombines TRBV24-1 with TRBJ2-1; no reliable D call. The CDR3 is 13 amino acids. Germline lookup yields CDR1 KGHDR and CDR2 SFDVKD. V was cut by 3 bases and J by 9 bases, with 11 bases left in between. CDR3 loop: CATSDGWPAEQFF. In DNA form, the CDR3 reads TGTGCCACCAGTGATGGTTGGCCTGCTGAGCAGTTCTTC.

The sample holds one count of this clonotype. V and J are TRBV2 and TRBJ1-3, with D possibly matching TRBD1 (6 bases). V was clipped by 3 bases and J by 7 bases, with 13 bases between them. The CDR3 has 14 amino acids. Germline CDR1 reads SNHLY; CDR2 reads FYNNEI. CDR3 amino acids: CASSDRQGKNTIYF. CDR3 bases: TGTGCCAGCAGTGATAGGCAGGGGAAGAACACCATATATTTT.

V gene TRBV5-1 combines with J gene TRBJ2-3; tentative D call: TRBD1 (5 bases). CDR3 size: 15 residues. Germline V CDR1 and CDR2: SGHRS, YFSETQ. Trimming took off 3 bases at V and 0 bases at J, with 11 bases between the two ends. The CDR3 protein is CASSSTESSTDTQYF. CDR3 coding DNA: TGCGCCAGCAGCTCGACAGAGTCTAGCACAGATACGCAGTATTTT.

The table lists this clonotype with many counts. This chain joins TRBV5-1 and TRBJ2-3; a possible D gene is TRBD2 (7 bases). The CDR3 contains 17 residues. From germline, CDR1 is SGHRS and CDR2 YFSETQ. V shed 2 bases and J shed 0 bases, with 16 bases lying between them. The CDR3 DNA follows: TGCGCCAGCAGCTTAGACCCCGGCGGGGGCAGCACAGATACGCAGTATTTT. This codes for CASSLDPGGGSTDTQYF.

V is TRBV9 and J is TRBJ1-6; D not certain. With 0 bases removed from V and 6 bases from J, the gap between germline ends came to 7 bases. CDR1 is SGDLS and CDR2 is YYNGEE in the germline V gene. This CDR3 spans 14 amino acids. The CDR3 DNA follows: TGTGCCAGCAGCGTAGGGCTTTTTAATTCACCCCTCCACTTT. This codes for CASSVGLFNSPLHF.

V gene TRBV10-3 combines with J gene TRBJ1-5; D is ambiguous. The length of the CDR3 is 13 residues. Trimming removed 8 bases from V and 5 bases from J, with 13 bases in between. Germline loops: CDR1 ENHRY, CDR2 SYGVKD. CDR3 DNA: TGTGCCATCCAAGGTAGGGCGGATCAGCCCCAGCATTTT. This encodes CAIQGRADQPQHF.

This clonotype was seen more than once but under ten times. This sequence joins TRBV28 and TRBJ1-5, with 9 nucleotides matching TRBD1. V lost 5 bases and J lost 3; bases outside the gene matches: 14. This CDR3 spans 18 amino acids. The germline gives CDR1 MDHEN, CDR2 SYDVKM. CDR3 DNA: TGTGCCAGCAGTGCTCCCGGGACAGGGCGATTGAACAATCAGCCCCAGCATTTT. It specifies CASSAPGTGRLNNQPQHF.

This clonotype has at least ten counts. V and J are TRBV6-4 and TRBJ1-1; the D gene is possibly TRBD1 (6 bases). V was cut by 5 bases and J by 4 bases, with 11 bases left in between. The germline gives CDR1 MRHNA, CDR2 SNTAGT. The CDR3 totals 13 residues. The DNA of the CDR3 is TGTGCCAGCAGTCAACAGGGTGGCACTGAAGCTTTCTTT. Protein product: CASSQQGGTEAFF.

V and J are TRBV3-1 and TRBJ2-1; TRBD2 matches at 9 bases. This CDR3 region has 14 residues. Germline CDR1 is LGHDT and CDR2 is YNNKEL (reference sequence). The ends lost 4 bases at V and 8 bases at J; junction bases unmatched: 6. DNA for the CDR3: TGTGCCAGCAGCCGGCTAGCGGGGTGGGATGAGCAGTTCTTC. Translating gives CASSRLAGWDEQFF.

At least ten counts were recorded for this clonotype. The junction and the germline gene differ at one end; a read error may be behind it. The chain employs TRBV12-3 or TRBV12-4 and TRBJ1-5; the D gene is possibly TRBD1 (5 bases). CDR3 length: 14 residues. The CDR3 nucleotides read TGTGCCAGCAGCTTAGCGGGGGGGAATCAGCCCCAGCATTTT. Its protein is CASSLAGGNQPQHF.

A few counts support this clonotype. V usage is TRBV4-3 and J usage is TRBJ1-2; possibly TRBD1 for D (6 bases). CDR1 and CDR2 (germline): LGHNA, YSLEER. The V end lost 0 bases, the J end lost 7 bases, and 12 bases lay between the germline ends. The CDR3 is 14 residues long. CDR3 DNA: TGCGCCAGCAGCCAAGACGCACAGGGTGGTGGCTACACCTTC. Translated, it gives CASSQDAQGGGYTF.

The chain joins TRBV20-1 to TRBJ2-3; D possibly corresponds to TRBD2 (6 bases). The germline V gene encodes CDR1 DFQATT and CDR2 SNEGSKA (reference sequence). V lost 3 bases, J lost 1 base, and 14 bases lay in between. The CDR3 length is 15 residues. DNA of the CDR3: TGCAGTGCTAGTGACGGGGGTCCGGGCACAGATACGCAGTATTTT. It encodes CSASDGGPGTDTQYF.

CDR3 sequence (DNA): TGTGCCAGCAGACGGACAGGGCTCGGCGAGCAGTACGTC. This encodes CASRRTGLGEQYV. The genes are TRBV2 and TRBJ2-7, with 8 bases identical to TRBD1. This CDR3 is built from 13 residues. CDR1 and CDR2 (germline): SNHLY, FYNNEI. Trimming removed 6 bases from V and 6 bases from J; junction bases left unmatched: 7.

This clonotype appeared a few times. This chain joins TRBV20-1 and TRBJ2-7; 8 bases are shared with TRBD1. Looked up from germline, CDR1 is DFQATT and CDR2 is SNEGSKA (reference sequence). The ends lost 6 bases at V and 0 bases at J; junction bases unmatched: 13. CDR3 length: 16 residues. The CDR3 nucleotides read TGCAGTGCCACTGACAGGGGCGTTCTCATCTCCTACGAGCAGTACTTC. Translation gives CSATDRGVLISYEQYF.

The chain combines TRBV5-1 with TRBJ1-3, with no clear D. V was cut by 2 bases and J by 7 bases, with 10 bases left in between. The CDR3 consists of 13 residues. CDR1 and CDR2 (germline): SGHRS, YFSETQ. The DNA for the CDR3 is TGCGCCAGCAGCTTTGGTCTTGAGAACACCATATATTTT. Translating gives CASSFGLENTIYF.

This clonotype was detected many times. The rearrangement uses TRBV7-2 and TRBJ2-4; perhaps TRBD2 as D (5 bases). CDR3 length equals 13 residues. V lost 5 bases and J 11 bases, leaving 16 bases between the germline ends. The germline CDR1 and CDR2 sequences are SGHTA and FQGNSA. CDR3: CASSGPGRGFQYF. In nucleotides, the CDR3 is TGTGCCAGCAGCGGCCCCGGACGCGGGTTTCAGTACTTC.

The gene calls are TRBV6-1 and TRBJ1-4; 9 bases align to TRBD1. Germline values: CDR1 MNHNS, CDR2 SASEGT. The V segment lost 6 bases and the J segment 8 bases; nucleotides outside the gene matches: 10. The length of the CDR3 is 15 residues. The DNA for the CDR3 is TGTGCCAGCAGCGAACCCGGGACAGGGCAAGAAAAACTGTTTTTT. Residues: CASSEPGTGQEKLFF.

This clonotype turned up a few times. CDR3: CASSILKGSTQYF. Written as DNA, the CDR3 is TGTGCCAGTAGTATCCTGAAGGGAAGTACGCAGTATTTT. The chain couples TRBV19 to TRBJ2-3; no clear D. This CDR3 is 13 amino acids long. V lost 3 bases and J lost 8, with 12 bases in between. Germline lookup yields CDR1 LNHDA and CDR2 SQIVND (reference sequence).

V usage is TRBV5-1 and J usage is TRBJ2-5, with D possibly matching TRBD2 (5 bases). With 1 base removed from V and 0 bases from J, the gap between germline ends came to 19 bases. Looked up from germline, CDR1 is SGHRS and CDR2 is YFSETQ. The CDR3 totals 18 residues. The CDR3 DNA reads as TGCGCCAGCAGCTTGAAAGGTTTTTTTTCGGGGAACCAAGAGACCCAGTACTTC. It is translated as CASSLKGFFSGNQETQYF.

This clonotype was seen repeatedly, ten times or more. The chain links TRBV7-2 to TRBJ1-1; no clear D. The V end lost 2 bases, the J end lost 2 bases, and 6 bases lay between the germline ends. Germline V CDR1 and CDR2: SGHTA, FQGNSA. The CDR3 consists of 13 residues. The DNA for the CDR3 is TGTGCCAGCAGCTTACGAGAAAACACTGAAGCTTTCTTT. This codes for CASSLRENTEAFF.

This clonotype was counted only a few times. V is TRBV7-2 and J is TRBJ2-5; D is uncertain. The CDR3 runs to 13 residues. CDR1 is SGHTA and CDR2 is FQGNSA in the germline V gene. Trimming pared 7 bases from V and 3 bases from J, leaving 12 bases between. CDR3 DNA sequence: TGTGCCAGCAAATTCGCTGGGGAAGAGACCCAGTACTTC. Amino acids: CASKFAGEETQYF. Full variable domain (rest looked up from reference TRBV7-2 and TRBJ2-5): GAGVSQSPSNKVTEKGKDVELRCDPISGHTALYWYRQSLGQGLEFLIYFQGNSAPDKSGLPSDRFSAERTGGSVSTLTIQRTQQEDSAVYLCASKFAGEETQYFGPGTRLLVL.

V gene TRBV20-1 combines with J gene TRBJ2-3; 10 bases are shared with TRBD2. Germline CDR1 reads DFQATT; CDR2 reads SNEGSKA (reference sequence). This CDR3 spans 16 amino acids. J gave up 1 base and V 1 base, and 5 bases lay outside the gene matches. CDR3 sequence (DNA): TGCAGTGCTAGAGGGCCTAGCGGGGGCCGCACAGATACGCAGTATTTT. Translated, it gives CSARGPSGGRTDTQYF.

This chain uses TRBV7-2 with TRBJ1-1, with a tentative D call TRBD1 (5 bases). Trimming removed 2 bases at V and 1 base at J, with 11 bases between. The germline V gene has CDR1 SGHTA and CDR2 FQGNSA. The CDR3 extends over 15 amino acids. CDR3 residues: CASSLHSGGNTEAFF. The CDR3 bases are TGTGCCAGCAGCTTACACTCCGGGGGGAACACTGAAGCTTTCTTT.

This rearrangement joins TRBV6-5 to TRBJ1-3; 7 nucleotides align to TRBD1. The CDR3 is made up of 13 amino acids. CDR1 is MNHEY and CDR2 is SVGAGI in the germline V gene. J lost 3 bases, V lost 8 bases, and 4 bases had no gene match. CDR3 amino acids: CASANRGGNTIYF. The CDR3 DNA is TGTGCCAGCGCGAACAGGGGTGGAAACACCATATATTTT.

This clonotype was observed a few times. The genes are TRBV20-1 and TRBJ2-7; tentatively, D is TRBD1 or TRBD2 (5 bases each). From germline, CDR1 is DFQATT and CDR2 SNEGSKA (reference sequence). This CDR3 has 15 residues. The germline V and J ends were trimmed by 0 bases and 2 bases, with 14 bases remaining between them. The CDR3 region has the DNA TGCAGTGCTAGAGATCGGGGACGTCGACCCTACGAGCAGTACTTC. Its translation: CSARDRGRRPYEQYF.

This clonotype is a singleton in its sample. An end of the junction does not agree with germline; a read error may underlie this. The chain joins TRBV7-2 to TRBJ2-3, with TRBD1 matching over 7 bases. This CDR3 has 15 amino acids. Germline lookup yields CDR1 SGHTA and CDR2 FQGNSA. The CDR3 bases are TGTGCCAGCAGGTATACAGGGGTTCGCACCGATACGCAGTATTTT. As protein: CASRYTGVRTDTQYF.

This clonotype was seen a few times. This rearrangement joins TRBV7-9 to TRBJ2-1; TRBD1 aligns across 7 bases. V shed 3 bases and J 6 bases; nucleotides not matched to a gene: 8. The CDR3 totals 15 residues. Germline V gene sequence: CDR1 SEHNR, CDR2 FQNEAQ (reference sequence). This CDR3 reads CASSFSQGVGNEQFF. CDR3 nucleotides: TGTGCCAGCAGCTTTTCGCAGGGGGTGGGCAATGAGCAGTTCTTC.

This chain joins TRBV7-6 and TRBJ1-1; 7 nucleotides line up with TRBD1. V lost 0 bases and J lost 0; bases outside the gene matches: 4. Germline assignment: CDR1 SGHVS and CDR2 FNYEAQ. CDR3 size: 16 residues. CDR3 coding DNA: TGTGCCAGCAGCTTAGCAGGGGGCGGGATGAACACTGAAGCTTTCTTT. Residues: CASSLAGGGMNTEAFF.

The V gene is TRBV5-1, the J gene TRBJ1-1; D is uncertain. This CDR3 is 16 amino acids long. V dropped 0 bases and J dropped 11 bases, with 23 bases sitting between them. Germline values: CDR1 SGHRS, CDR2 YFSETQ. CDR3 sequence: CASSLGAIGGSVNAFF. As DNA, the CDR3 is TGCGCCAGCAGCTTGGGGGCGATCGGAGGCTCCGTGAATGCTTTCTTT.